This T cell receptor (beta chain) came from a study of T cells in Graves' hyperthyroidism and ophthalmopathy. Together with thyroid ultrasound, orbital computed tomography, serum thyroxine and TRAb, clinical symptoms were used for diagnoses. RNA transcripts yielded amplified TCR beta CDR3 regions. The TCR CDR3 was amplified in a first-round RT-PCR using the HTBI primer set. MiXCR was run by TCRdb on the multiplex PCR reads, yielding one entry per CDR3 protein. The sample lists about 540,000 distinct CDR3 sequences; 35% to 55% were seen once. With V trimmed by 2 bases and J by 4 bases, 7 bases remained unmatched. The germline CDR1 and CDR2 sequences are MNHEY and SVGAGI. The CDR3 covers 17 residues. This clonotype has more than one count but fewer than ten.

The sequence came from a woman aged 18-29 years with Graves' hyperthyroidism. Sequencing used peripheral blood or thyroid tissue (not recorded which). This chain connects TRBV6-5 to TRBJ2-2, with TRBD1 identical over 10 bases. As DNA, the CDR3 is TGTGCCAGCAGTTACCCTCCTGGGACAGGGGCCACCGGGGAGCTGTTTTTT. Translation gives CASSYPPGTGATGELFF.